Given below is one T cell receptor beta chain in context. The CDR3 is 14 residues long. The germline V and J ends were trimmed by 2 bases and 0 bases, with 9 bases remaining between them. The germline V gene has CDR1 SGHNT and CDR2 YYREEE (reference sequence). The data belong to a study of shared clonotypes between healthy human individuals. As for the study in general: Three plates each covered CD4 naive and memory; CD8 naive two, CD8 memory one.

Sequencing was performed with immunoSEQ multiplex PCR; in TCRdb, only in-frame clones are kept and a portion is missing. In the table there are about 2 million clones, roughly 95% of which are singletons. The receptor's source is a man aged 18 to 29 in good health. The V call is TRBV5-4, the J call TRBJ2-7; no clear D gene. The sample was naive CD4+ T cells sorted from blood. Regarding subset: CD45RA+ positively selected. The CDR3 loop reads CASSLELRSYEQYF. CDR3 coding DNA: TGTGCCAGCAGCTTAGAACTGCGCTCCTACGAGCAGTACTTC. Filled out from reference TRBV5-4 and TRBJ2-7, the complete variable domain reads ETGVTQSPTHLIKTRGQQVTLRCSSQSGHNTVSWYQQALGQGPQFIFQYYREEENGRGNFPPRFSGLQFPNYSSELNVNALELDDSALYLCASSLELRSYEQYFGPGTRLTVT.